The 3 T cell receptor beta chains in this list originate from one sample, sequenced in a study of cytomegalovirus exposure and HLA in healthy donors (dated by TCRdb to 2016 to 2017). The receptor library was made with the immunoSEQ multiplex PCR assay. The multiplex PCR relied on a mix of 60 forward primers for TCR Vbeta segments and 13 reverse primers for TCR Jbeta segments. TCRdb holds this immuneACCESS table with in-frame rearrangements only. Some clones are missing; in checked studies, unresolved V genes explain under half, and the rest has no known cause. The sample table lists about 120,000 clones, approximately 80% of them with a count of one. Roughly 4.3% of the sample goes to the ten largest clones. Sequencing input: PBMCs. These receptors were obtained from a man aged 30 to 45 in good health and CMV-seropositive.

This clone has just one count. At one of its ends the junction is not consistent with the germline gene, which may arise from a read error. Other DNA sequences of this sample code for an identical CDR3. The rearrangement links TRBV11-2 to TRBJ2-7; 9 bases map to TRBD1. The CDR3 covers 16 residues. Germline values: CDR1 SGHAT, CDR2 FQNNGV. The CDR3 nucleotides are TGTGCCAGTAGCTTAATTGTTGGGACAGGGCTCCTCGAGCAGTACTTC. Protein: CASSLIVGTGLLEQYF.

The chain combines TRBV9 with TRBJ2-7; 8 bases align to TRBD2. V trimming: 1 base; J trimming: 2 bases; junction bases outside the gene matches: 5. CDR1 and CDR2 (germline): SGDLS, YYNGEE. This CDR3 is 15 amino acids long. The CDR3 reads CASSVSTAGAYEQYF. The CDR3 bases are TGTGCCAGCAGCGTAAGTACAGCGGGGGCCTACGAGCAGTACTTC.

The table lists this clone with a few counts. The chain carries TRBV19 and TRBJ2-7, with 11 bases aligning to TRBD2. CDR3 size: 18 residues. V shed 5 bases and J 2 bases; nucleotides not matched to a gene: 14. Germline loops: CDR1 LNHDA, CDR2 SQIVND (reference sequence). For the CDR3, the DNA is TGTGCCAGTAGTCCAAACGAGGGGACTAGCGGACCACCCTACGAGCAGTACTTC. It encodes CASSPNEGTSGPPYEQYF.